The 26 T cell receptor beta chains presented below share a single source sample, sequenced in a study of OX40 agonist ivuxolimab in advanced cancers. Clones were sequenced by immunoSEQ multiplex PCR, and TCRdb holds only the in-frame ones, with some missing. Seen here are 30,000 to 40,000 clones, approximately 90% observed once, and the top ten hold 8.5% to 9.5%. Sequencing used CD4+ or CD8+ T cells sorted from blood, obtained in a trial of the OX40 agonist ivuxolimab. The receptors derive from an adult with an advanced solid tumor such as melanoma, head and neck, liver or kidney cancer.

This chain connects TRBV9 to TRBJ1-2; D is unclear. Trimming left V 0 bases short and J 4 bases short, with 13 bases between. Per the germline V gene, CDR1 is SGDLS and CDR2 is YYNGEE. The CDR3 loop spans 15 amino acids. CDR3 sequence (DNA): TGTGCCAGCAGCGTAGGCGGAAAATCGGCCTATGGCTACACCTTC. The encoded protein is CASSVGGKSAYGYTF.

The chain employs TRBV11-3 and TRBJ1-2, with a possible D match to TRBD1 (5 bases). This CDR3 region has 17 residues. Germline V lookup: CDR1 SGHNT, CDR2 YENEEA. V lost 0 bases, J lost 8 bases, and 22 bases lay in between. The CDR3 DNA reads TGTGCCAGCAGCTTAGATAATTTGGGGACGGGGCCCCCCGGCTACACCTTC. This encodes CASSLDNLGTGPPGYTF.

The chain links TRBV18 to TRBJ2-3; possible D gene TRBD2, 6 bases. Germline V gene data show CDR1 as KGHSH and CDR2 as LQKENI. The V and J ends lost 4 bases and 0 bases respectively, with 23 bases between them. There are 19 residues in the CDR3. The CDR3 DNA sequence: TGTGCCAGCTCACGTACCCCCGTGGCGAGCGGGCTTAGCACAGATACGCAGTATTTT. The encoded protein is CASSRTPVASGLSTDTQYF.

Comment on this clone: Other DNA sequences in the sample encode the same CDR3. V is TRBV5-1 and J is TRBJ1-2; TRBD1 is a possible D gene (5 bases). The germline V gene encodes CDR1 SGHRS and CDR2 YFSETQ. The CDR3 covers 14 residues. The V end lost 3 bases, the J end lost 4 bases, and 13 bases lay between the germline ends. CDR3 region: CASSSGDLGYGYTF. The CDR3, as DNA: TGCGCCAGCAGCTCCGGGGACCTGGGCTATGGCTACACCTTC.

As to this clone: One junction end disagrees with the germline gene, perhaps due to a read error. The genes are TRBV7-7 and TRBJ2-5; 7 nucleotides agree with TRBD1. Germline CDR1 is SSHAT and CDR2 is FNYEAQ (reference sequence). The CDR3 spans 13 residues. Here the CDR3 reads CASSQDRAETQYF. As DNA, the CDR3 is TGTGCTAGCAGTCAAGACAGGGCAGAGACCCAGTACTTC.

The chain recombines TRBV28 with TRBJ2-1, with 11 bases fitting TRBD1. V shed 7 bases and J 6 bases; nucleotides not matched to a gene: 11. The CDR3 runs to 16 residues. CDR1 MDHEN and CDR2 SYDVKM come from the germline V gene. The CDR3 nucleotides read TGTGCCAGCACCATTTCCGGGACAGGGGGAGTCAATGAGCAGTTCTTC. Protein sequence: CASTISGTGGVNEQFF.

The rearrangement links TRBV2 to TRBJ2-2; no reliable D call. CDR1 SNHLY and CDR2 FYNNEI come from the germline V gene. The V end lost 4 bases, the J end lost 2 bases, and 11 bases lay between the germline ends. CDR3 length: 15 residues. This chain's CDR3 is CASSGVPTNTGELFF. CDR3 bases: TGTGCCAGCAGTGGTGTCCCAACCAACACCGGGGAGCTGTTTTTT.

The chain couples TRBV6-6 to TRBJ2-5; 11 bases are a match to TRBD2. Germline V gene sequence: CDR1 MNHNY, CDR2 SVGAGI (reference sequence). V dropped 5 bases and J dropped 13; count of bases not matched to a gene: 9. The CDR3 contains 13 residues. This chain's CDR3 is CASSLAGGIQGYF. The CDR3 region has the DNA TGTGCCAGCAGTCTAGCGGGAGGAATCCAAGGGTACTTC.

The rearrangement joins TRBV19 to TRBJ2-1; no definite D call. CDR3 length equals 14 residues. V lost 4 bases and J lost 7, with 14 bases in between. Germline assignment: CDR1 LNHDA and CDR2 SQIVND (reference sequence). In DNA, the CDR3 is TGTGCCAGTAGTACTGGGCAGGCTCTTAATGAGCAGTTCTTC. As protein: CASSTGQALNEQFF.

The gene calls are TRBV6-6 and TRBJ2-6; D gene uncertain. Germline CDR1 MNHNY, CDR2 SVGAGI (reference sequence). This CDR3 comprises 15 residues. Trimming pared 0 bases from V and 3 bases from J, leaving 6 bases between. CDR3 DNA sequence: TGTGCCAGCAGTTACTCTGGGGATGGGGCCAACGTCCTGACTTTC. It encodes CASSYSGDGANVLTF.

V and J are TRBV27 and TRBJ1-1, with D uncertain. The CDR3 runs to 14 residues. V was pared by 7 bases and J by 4 bases, with 16 bases between. CDR1 is MNHEY, CDR2 SMNVEV, per germline (reference sequence). The CDR3 protein is CASTGPGRGTEAFF. Written as DNA, the CDR3 is TGTGCCAGCACCGGACCCGGGAGAGGCACTGAAGCTTTCTTT.

The J gene is TRBJ1-2, the V gene TRBV11-2, with a weak D call TRBD1 (5 bases). CDR1 is SGHAT, CDR2 FQNNGV, per germline. The ends were cut back, 1 base at V and 1 base at J, with 13 bases in the middle. CDR3 length: 16 amino acids. For the CDR3, the DNA is TGTGCCAGCAGCTTAGTTAAAGGGGAACGTAACTATGGCTACACCTTC. Encoded protein: CASSLVKGERNYGYTF.

CDR3 bases: TGTGCCTGGAGTCTGACAGGGGGGCAGCCCCAGCATTTT. Its translation is CAWSLTGGQPQHF. V usage is TRBV30 and J usage is TRBJ1-5, with 9 positions matching TRBD1. Germline V CDR1 and CDR2: GTSNPN, SVGIG (reference sequence). The CDR3 runs to 13 residues. V was clipped by 2 bases and J by 7 bases; unmatched bases: 3.

The chain is built from TRBV19 and TRBJ1-2; perhaps TRBD1 as D (5 bases). Between the trimmed V and J ends, which lost 5 bases and 3 bases, there was a span of 13 bases. Germline V gives CDR1 LNHDA, CDR2 SQIVND (reference sequence). This CDR3 is 14 amino acids long. Written as DNA, the CDR3 is TGTGCCAGTAGTTCGACAGTGTCTGACTATGGCTACACCTTC. Translated: CASSSTVSDYGYTF.

This rearrangement joins TRBV28 to TRBJ2-5; TRBD1 matches at 9 bases. With 10 bases clipped from V and 2 bases from J, the junction kept 11 bases outside the gene matches. The CDR3 length is 15 residues. The germline V gene encodes CDR1 MDHEN and CDR2 SYDVKM. The CDR3 coding sequence is TGTGCCACCCACCTACAGGGGGCAGAACAAGAGACCCAGTACTTC. This translates into CATHLQGAEQETQYF. Together with reference TRBV28 and TRBJ2-5, the CDR3 gives the full variable domain: DVKVTQSSRYLVKRTGEKVFLECVQDMDHENMFWYRQDPGLGLRLIYFSYDVKMKEKGDIPEGYSVSREKKERFSLILESASTNQTSMYLCATHLQGAEQETQYFGPGTRLLVL.

The chain couples TRBV30 to TRBJ2-5, with D perhaps TRBD1 (6 bases). The CDR3 is 12 residues long. Germline V gene data show CDR1 as GTSNPN and CDR2 as SVGIG (reference sequence). V lost 7 bases and J lost 3, with 12 bases in between. CDR3 coding DNA: TGTGCCTACAAGACAGGAGAAGAGACCCAGTACTTC. This encodes CAYKTGEETQYF.

CDR3 sequence reads: CASSQTSGAYNEQFF. The DNA for the CDR3 is TGTGCCAGCTCACAGACTAGCGGAGCCTACAATGAGCAGTTCTTC. This chain connects TRBV18 to TRBJ2-1; TRBD2 aligns across 9 bases. Losses at the gene ends were 4 bases for V and 2 bases for J; bases not matched to a gene: 3. Germline CDR1 is KGHSH and CDR2 is LQKENI. The CDR3 spans 15 residues.

This sequence joins TRBV20-1 and TRBJ1-2; D not certain. Trimming pared 0 bases from V and 4 bases from J, leaving 3 bases between. The CDR3 is 11 amino acids. Per the germline V gene, CDR1 is DFQATT and CDR2 is SNEGSKA (reference sequence). CDR3 coding DNA: TGCAGTGCTAGAGACGTCTATGGCTACACCTTC. This codes for CSARDVYGYTF.

The chain combines TRBV28 with TRBJ2-5; 8 bases agree with TRBD1. CDR3 length: 15 amino acids. Germline-derived CDR1 and CDR2 are MDHEN and SYDVKM. V trimming: 7 bases; J trimming: 2 bases; junction bases outside the gene matches: 9. DNA for the CDR3: TGTGCCAGCATCTCCCCGACAGGGGCGCAAGAGACCCAGTACTTC. Translation gives CASISPTGAQETQYF.

This clone has just one count. V usage is TRBV9 and J usage is TRBJ2-5, with D uncertain. V gave up 0 bases and J gave up 4 bases, with 10 bases separating them. CDR3 length: 14 residues. The germline V gene encodes CDR1 SGDLS and CDR2 YYNGEE. CDR3 sequence (DNA): TGTGCCAGCAGCGTAGGTCGGAATATAGAGACCCAGTACTTC. It yields the protein CASSVGRNIETQYF.

The genes are TRBV1 and TRBJ2-3; the table's D gene call, TRBD2, was not cross checked with the DNA. TRBV1 is noted as a pseudogene. CDR3 size: 19 residues. CDR3 sequence: CTSSQKVAGRGASTDTQYF. CDR3 sequence (DNA): TGCACCAGCAGTCAGAAGGTAGCGGGAAGGGGAGCTAGCACAGATACGCAGTATTTT.

The chain employs TRBV5-1 and TRBJ2-1, with D possibly being TRBD1 or TRBD2 (5 bases each). Germline V gene sequence: CDR1 SGHRS, CDR2 YFSETQ. Trimming took off 0 bases at V and 10 bases at J, with 17 bases between the two ends. This CDR3 spans 15 amino acids. The CDR3 here is CASSLETGTPGEQFF. For the CDR3, the DNA is TGCGCCAGCAGCTTGGAGACGGGGACCCCAGGCGAGCAGTTCTTC.

The genes are TRBV5-1 and TRBJ2-7; TRBD2 matches at 7 bases. The CDR3 consists of 15 residues. V was clipped by 0 bases and J by 6 bases; unmatched bases: 9. Germline V gene sequence: CDR1 SGHRS, CDR2 YFSETQ. The CDR3 DNA reads as TGCGCCAGCAGCTTGGCCGGGCTAGCGGAAGGCGAGCAGTACTTC. This translates into CASSLAGLAEGEQYF.

V is TRBV9 and J is TRBJ2-4; 14 bases line up with TRBD2. The trim removed 3 bases at V and 3 bases at J, leaving 11 bases unmatched. This CDR3 is built from 19 residues. Per germline, CDR1 SGDLS and CDR2 YYNGEE. The CDR3 is CASSGSGLAGDFSKNIQYF. CDR3 in DNA: TGTGCCAGCAGCGGCTCGGGACTAGCGGGAGACTTTAGCAAAAACATTCAGTACTTC.

This clone has only one observation. The chain links TRBV25-1 to TRBJ1-3; 9 bases align to TRBD1. The CDR3 is 15 residues long. The J segment lost 1 base and the V segment lost 5 bases, leaving 3 bases of the junction unmatched. Germline loops: CDR1 MGHDK, CDR2 SYGVNS. CDR3 loop: CASSSGQGSGNTIYF. CDR3 in DNA: TGTGCCAGCAGTTCGGGACAGGGATCTGGAAACACCATATATTTT.

J is TRBJ2-7 and V is TRBV28, with 7 bases matching TRBD2. There are 15 residues in the CDR3. V lost 5 bases, J lost 7 bases, and 14 bases stayed unmatched. The germline gives CDR1 MDHEN, CDR2 SYDVKM. The CDR3 nucleotides read TGTGCCAGCAGTGACCTAAGCGGGGTCCGGGGGGAGCAGTACTTC. Its translation is CASSDLSGVRGEQYF.